A single sample is the source of the 5 T cell receptor beta chains below, sequenced in a study of metastatic and nonmetastatic thyroid tumors. TCRdb recomputed clones from the PCR reads via MiXCR. The sample carries approximately 21,000 clones, roughly 22% recorded once. Patients had received no treatment of any kind before thyroid surgery. Sequencing was carried out using adjacent normal tissue. These receptors were taken from a female donor with papillary thyroid cancer or a benign thyroid nodule (not recorded which). Some clones in this sample may be carry-over from other donors' samples.

On this clone: A read error is likely, as this CDR3 ends without the conserved phenylalanine or tryptophan. V is TRBV6-1 and J is TRBJ2-3; D perhaps matches TRBD1 (6 bases). The germline V gene has CDR1 MNHNS and CDR2 SASEGT. This CDR3 is built from 15 residues. Trimming removed 7 bases at V and 2 bases at J, with 16 bases between. CDR3 region: CASNPRGSPTDTQYV. DNA of the CDR3: TGTGCCAGCAACCCTAGGGGGAGTCCCACAGATACGCAGTATGTT.

The rearrangement joins TRBV20-1 to TRBJ2-1; 11 bases match TRBD2. CDR1 and CDR2 from the germline V gene are DFQATT and SNEGSKA (reference sequence). Unmatched junction bases numbered 7, after V lost 4 bases and J lost 5 bases. The CDR3 is 15 residues long. The CDR3 coding sequence is TGCAGTGCTAATCGGGGACTAGCGGCCAACAATGAGCAGTTCTTC. It translates to CSANRGLAANNEQFF.

V usage is TRBV6-1 and J usage is TRBJ2-1, with TRBD2 matching over 7 bases. This CDR3 is built from 15 residues. The V gene's germline CDR1 is MNHNS and CDR2 SASEGT. V lost 6 bases to trimming and J lost 7 bases; unmatched junction nucleotides: 12. The CDR3 nucleotides are TGTGCCAGCAGGGAGAGCGGGGTACGCCGAAATGAGCAGTTCTTC. This codes for CASRESGVRRNEQFF.

A few counts support this clone. The rearrangement links TRBV20-1 to TRBJ2-1; 7 nucleotides line up with TRBD2. The CDR3 covers 15 residues. V shed 0 bases and J 10 bases; nucleotides not matched to a gene: 12. Germline V lookup: CDR1 DFQATT, CDR2 SNEGSKA (reference sequence). The CDR3 is CSARDPGSGPLEQFF. In DNA form, the CDR3 reads TGCAGTGCTAGAGATCCAGGTAGCGGGCCCTTAGAGCAGTTCTTC.

This clone appeared many times. The chain has TRBV7-9 and TRBJ2-6; 7 bases align to TRBD1. Germline assignment: CDR1 SEHNR and CDR2 FQNEAQ (reference sequence). The V segment lost 3 bases and the J segment 0 bases; nucleotides outside the gene matches: 2. The CDR3 covers 16 residues. The CDR3 reads CASSFGTASGANVLTF. The CDR3 nucleotides are TGTGCCAGCAGCTTCGGGACAGCCTCTGGGGCCAACGTCCTGACTTTC.